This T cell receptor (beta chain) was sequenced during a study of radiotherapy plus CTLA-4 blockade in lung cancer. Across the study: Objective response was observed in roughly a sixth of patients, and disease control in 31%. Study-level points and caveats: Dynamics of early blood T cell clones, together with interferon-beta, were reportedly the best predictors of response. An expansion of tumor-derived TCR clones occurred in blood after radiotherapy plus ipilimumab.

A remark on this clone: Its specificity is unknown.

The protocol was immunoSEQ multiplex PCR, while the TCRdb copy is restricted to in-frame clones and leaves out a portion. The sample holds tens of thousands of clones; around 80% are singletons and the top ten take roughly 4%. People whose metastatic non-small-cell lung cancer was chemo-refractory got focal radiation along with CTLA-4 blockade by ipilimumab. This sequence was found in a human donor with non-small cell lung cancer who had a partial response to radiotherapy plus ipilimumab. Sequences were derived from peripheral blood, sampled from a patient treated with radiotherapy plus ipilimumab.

The CDR3, as DNA: TGTGCCAGCTCAATTGGGACAGGAAGCAATCAGCCCCAGCATTTT. Translation: CASSIGTGSNQPQHF. V is TRBV18 and J is TRBJ1-5; TRBD1 matches 8 bases. V gave up 5 bases and J gave up 1 base; unmatched junction bases: 4. Germline CDR1 and CDR2: KGHSH and LQKENI. The CDR3 length is 15 residues. The complete variable domain, with remaining parts taken from reference TRBV18 and TRBJ1-5, reads NAGVMQNPRHLVRRRGQEARLRCSPMKGHSHVYWYRQLPEEGLKFMVYLQKENIIDESGMPKERFSAEFPKEGPSILRIQQVVRGDSAAYFCASSIGTGSNQPQHFGDGTRLSIL.